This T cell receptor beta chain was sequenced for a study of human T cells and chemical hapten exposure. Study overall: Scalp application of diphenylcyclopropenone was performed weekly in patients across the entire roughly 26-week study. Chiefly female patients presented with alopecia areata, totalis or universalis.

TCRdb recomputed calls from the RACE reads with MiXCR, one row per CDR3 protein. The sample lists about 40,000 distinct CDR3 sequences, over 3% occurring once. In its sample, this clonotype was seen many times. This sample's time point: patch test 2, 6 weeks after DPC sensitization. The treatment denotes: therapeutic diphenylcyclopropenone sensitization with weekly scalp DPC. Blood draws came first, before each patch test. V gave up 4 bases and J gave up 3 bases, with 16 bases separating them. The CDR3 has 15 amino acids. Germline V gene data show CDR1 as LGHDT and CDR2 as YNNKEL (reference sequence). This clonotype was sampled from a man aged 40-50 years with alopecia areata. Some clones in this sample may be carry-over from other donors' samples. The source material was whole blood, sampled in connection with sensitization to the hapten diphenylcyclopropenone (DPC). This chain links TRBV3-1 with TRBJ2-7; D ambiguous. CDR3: CASSPALTSFYEQYF. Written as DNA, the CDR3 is TGTGCCAGCAGCCCAGCCCTCACTTCCTTCTACGAGCAGTACTTC.